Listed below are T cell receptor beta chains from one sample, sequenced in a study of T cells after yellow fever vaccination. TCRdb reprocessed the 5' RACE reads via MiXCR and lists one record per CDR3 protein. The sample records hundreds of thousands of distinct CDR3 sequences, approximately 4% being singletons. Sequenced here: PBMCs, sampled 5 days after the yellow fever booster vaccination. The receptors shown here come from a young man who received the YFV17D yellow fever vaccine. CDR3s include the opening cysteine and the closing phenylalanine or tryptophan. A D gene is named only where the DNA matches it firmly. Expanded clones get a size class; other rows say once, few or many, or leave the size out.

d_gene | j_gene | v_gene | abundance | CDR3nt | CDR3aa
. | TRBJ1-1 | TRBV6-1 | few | TGTGCCAGCAGTGAAGGGATGGCGAACACTGAAGCTTTCTTT | CASSEGMANTEAFF
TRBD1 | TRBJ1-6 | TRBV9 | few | TGTGCCAGCAGCGCCGGGACAGTTAATTCACCCCTCCACTTT | CASSAGTVNSPLHF
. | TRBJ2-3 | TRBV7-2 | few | TGTGCCAGCAGCTTACGAGGGTCACCCACAGATACGCAGTATTTT | CASSLRGSPTDTQYF
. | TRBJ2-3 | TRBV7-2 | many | TGTGCCAGCAGCTTATCGGGTTTAGCAGATACGCAGTATTTT | CASSLSGLADTQYF
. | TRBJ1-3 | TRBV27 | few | TGTGCCAGCAGTCCTCTGACAGTCGGCTCTGGAAACACCATATATTTT | CASSPLTVGSGNTIYF
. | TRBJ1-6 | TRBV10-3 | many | TGTGCCATCAGTGGGAGAGGGAATTCACCCCTCCACTTT | CAISGRGNSPLHF
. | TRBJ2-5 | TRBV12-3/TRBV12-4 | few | TGTGCCAGCAGTCGGAACCTCCAAGAGACCCAGTACTTC | CASSRNLQETQYF
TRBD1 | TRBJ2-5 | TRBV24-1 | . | TGTGCCACCAGTGATGCGGACAGGGCCTATAGAGAGACCCAGTACTTC | CATSDADRAYRETQYF
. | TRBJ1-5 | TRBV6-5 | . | TGTGCCAGCGGGAGTGATCAGCCCCAGCATTTT | CASGSDQPQHF
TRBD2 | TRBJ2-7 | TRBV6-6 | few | TGTGCCAGCAGTCTCCAGCGGGGGCTCGAGCAGTACTTC | CASSLQRGLEQYF
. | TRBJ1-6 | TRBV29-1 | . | TGCAGCGCATCACAGGGAGCGAATTCACCCCTCCACTTT | CSASQGANSPLHF
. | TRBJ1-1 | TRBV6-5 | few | TGTGCCAGCAGTAGGGGATCCCCGGGGACTGAAGCTTTCTTT | CASSRGSPGTEAFF
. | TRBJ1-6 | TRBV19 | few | TGTGCCAGTAGTATTTTGGAGAATTCACCCCTCCACTTT | CASSILENSPLHF
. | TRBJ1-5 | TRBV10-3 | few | TGTGCCATCAGTGGAGGGGGCAATCAGCCCCAGCATTTT | CAISGGGNQPQHF
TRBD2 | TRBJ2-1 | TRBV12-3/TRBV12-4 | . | TGTGCCAGCAGTTCCGGACTAGACGTTCATGAGCAGTTCTTC | CASSSGLDVHEQFF
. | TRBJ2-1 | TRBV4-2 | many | TGTGCCAGCAGCCTCGGACACTCTGTTCCCAATGAGCAGTTCTTC | CASSLGHSVPNEQFF
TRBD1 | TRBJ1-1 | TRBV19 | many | TGTGCCAGTAGCCCTGATTCGGGACAGATCATGAACACTGAAGCTTTCTTT | CASSPDSGQIMNTEAFF
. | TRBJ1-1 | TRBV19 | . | TGTGCCAGTAGTATAGATCTGACAGGTGAAGCTTTCTTT | CASSIDLTGEAFF
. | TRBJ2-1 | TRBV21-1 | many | TGTGCCAGCAGCGCCAGTGGTAGGGACAAAAACAATGAGCAGTTCTTC | CASSASGRDKNNEQFF
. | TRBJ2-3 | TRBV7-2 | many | TGTGCCAGCAGCTTAGTACTAGCCCTAGATACGCAGTATTTT | CASSLVLALDTQYF
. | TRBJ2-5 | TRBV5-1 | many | TGCGCCAGCAGCTTGGGGGGCACCCAAGAGACCCAGTACTTC | CASSLGGTQETQYF
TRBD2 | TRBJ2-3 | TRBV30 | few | TGTGCCTGGAGTAACGGGGGGGCCGCAGATACGCAGTATTTT | CAWSNGGAADTQYF
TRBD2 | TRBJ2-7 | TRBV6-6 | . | TGTGCCAGCAACCGGGGGGGGGACTACGAGCAGTACTTC | CASNRGGDYEQYF
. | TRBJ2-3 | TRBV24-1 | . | TGTGCCACCAGTGATCCGGACCCAAGCCACACAGATACGCAGTATTTT | CATSDPDPSHTDTQYF
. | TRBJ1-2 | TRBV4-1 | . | TGCGCCAGCAGCCAAGATCAGGGTGGCAGTCACTATGGCTACACCTTC | CASSQDQGGSHYGYTF
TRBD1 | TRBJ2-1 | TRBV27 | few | TGTGCCAGCAGTTTAAATTGGGACAGAAACAATGAGCAGTTCTTC | CASSLNWDRNNEQFF
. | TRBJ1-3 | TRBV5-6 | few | TGTGCCAGCAGCTTGGCGGCCAGGCCCGACTCTGGAAACACCATATATTTT | CASSLAARPDSGNTIYF
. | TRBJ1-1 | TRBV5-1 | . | TGCGCCAGCAGCTATGACCAATTCGGCACTGAAGCTTTCTTT | CASSYDQFGTEAFF
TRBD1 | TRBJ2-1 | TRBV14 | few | TGTGCCAGCAGCGGGGACAGATACAATGAGCAGTTCTTC | CASSGDRYNEQFF
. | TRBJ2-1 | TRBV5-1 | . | TGCGCCAGCAGCTCGGACAATGAGCAGTTCTTC | CASSSDNEQFF
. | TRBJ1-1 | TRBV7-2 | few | TGTGCCAGCAGCTTGGACGGGTTCAGGGATCCGGGATTT | CASSLDGFRDPGF
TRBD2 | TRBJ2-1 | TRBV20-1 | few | TGCAGTGCTTTTAGCGGGGGGGCGGGAGAGCAGTTCTTC | CSAFSGGAGEQFF
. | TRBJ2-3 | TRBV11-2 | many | TGTGCCAGCAATGACGGGGGGCGAAGCACAGATACGCAGTATTTT | CASNDGGRSTDTQYF
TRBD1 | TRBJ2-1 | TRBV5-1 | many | TGCGCCAGCAGCGGGGGACAGGGGGCCTACAATGAGCAGTTCTTC | CASSGGQGAYNEQFF
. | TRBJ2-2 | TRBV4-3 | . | TGCGCCAGCAGCCAATTGGCAGGGGAAACCGGGGAGCTGTTTTTT | CASSQLAGETGELFF
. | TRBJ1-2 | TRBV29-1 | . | TGCAGCGTTGACCTTTCCCAGAGTAACTATGGCTACACCTTC | CSVDLSQSNYGYTF
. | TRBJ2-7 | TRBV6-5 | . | TGTGCCAGCAGTGACACCCTCCTAGGCTACGAGCAGTACTTC | CASSDTLLGYEQYF
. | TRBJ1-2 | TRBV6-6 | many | TGTGCCAGCAGTGCTTCAAAGGTCGGCTACACCTTC | CASSASKVGYTF
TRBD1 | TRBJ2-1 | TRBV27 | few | TGTGCCAGCAGTCCACAGGGGGTCTACAATGAGCAGTTCTTC | CASSPQGVYNEQFF
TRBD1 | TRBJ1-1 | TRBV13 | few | TGTGCCAGCAGTTCCGACAGGGGGCCGAAAGCTTTCTTT | CASSSDRGPKAFF
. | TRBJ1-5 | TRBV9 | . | TGTGCCAGCAGCGTAAAGGCAGGGGTAGGGCAGCCCCAGCATTTT | CASSVKAGVGQPQHF
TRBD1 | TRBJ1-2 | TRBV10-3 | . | TGTGCCATCAGTAACCAGGACAGGGTGGACTATGGCTACACCTTC | CAISNQDRVDYGYTF
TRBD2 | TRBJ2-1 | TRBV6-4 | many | TGTGCCAGCAGTGAAGCGGGGGGCTCCTACAATGAGCAGTTCTTC | CASSEAGGSYNEQFF
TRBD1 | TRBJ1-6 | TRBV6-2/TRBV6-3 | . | TGTGCCAGCAATCCGGACAGGGCGGTTAATTCACCCCTCCACTTT | CASNPDRAVNSPLHF
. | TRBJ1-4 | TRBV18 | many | TGTGCCAGCTCCCACGAGACAGTCAATGAAAAACTGTTTTTT | CASSHETVNEKLFF
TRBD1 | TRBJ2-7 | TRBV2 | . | TGTGCCAGCAGCGACTACCGGGACAGGTTCTACGAGCAGTACTTC | CASSDYRDRFYEQYF
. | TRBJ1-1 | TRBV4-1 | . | TGCGCCAGCGCGGCGGGGGGCGGGAGTACTGAAGCTTTCTTT | CASAAGGGSTEAFF
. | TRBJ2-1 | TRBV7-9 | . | TGTGCCAGCAGCGCCGGAAGACAGAACAATGAGCAGTTCTTC | CASSAGRQNNEQFF
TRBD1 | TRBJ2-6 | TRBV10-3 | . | TGTGCTTCAGTCCCGGGACAGGGAACCGGGGCCAACGTCCTGACTTTC | CASVPGQGTGANVLTF
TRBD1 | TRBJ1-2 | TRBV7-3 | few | TGTGCCAGCAGCTTAACGGGGACAGGGGGCAACTATGGCTACACCTTC | CASSLTGTGGNYGYTF
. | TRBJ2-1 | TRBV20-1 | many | TGCAGTGCCACCTTTTTCTCGGGACTTCACAATGAGCAGTTCTTC | CSATFFSGLHNEQFF
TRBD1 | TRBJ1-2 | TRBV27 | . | TGTGCCAGCAGTCCCAGGGGGGCGGGCTATGGCTACACCTTC | CASSPRGAGYGYTF
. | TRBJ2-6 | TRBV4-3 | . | TGCGCCAGCAGCCAAGAGGGGACAAACCTTCGCCCCCTCTCTGGGGCCAACGTCCTGACTTTC | CASSQEGTNLRPLSGANVLTF